The sequence of this T cell receptor beta chain was determined in a study of human T cells and chemical hapten exposure. Study background: Sensitization used 2% DPC on around 2 cm by around 2 cm upper inner arm skin. Findings of the study overall: The number of TCRs over 1 in 1000 frequency stayed unchanged after DPC.

Time point denoted: patch test 3, about 24 weeks after DPC sensitization. The treatment here: therapeutic diphenylcyclopropenone sensitization with weekly scalp DPC. With respect to this clonotype: The antigen is unknown.

This CDR3 comprises 15 residues. Germline V gene lookup returns CDR1 SGDLS and CDR2 YYNGEE. V was clipped by 0 bases and J by 5 bases, with 14 bases between them. The library attached unique molecular identifiers to individual cDNA molecules. TCRdb reprocessed the RACE reads with MiXCR, giving one entry per CDR3 protein. The sample holds under 75,000 distinct CDR3 sequences, 11% seen once. The V and J genes are TRBV9 and TRBJ2-5, with D tentatively TRBD1 (5 bases). This sequence originates from a woman aged 45-59 years with alopecia areata. Some clones in this sample may be carry-over from other donors' samples. Sequences were derived from whole blood, sampled in connection with sensitization to the hapten diphenylcyclopropenone (DPC). The CDR3 loop reads CASSVEIGVSETQYF. DNA of the CDR3: TGTGCCAGCAGCGTAGAAATAGGGGTCTCCGAGACCCAGTACTTC.